This paragraph covers one T cell receptor (beta chain) sequence. Germline CDR1 and CDR2: SNHLY and FYNNEI. The CDR3 extends over 14 amino acids. The ends were cut back, 3 bases at V and 3 bases at J, with 12 bases in the middle. The data were taken from a study of cytomegalovirus exposure and HLA in healthy donors. Researchers ran the PCR with 60 Vbeta and 13 Jbeta primers. The data were produced by immunoSEQ multiplex PCR, yet TCRdb's version contains in-frame clones alone and is incomplete. This table holds fewer than 200,000 clones, about 80% found once. The chain employs TRBV2 and TRBJ2-7; tentative D call: TRBD2 (5 bases). What was sequenced was PBMCs. This receptor was identified in a man younger than 45 in good health and CMV-seronegative. CDR3 loop: CASSESGVGYEQYF. CDR3 in DNA: TGTGCCAGCAGTGAGTCCGGGGTGGGCTACGAGCAGTACTTC. Full variable domain (rest looked up from reference TRBV2 and TRBJ2-7): EPEVTQTPSHQVTQMGQEVILRCVPISNHLYFYWYRQILGQKVEFLVSFYNNEISEKSEIFDDQFSVERPDGSNFTLKIRSTKLEDSAMYFCASSESGVGYEQYFGPGTRLTVT.